This entry lists 14 T cell receptor beta chains sequenced from one sample in a study of patients and donors after allogeneic stem cell transplantation. TCRdb redid the calling of the RT-PCR reads with MiXCR, one entry per CDR3 protein. The table records about 400,000 distinct CDR3 sequences, more than 15% of them present only once. Sequencing was performed on blood, either unsorted or a sorted T cell fraction (not recorded which). The source of these receptors is a human donor who was either an allogeneic HSCT recipient or a stem cell or donor lymphocyte infusion donor (not recorded which). It is not recorded whose cells these are; they may come from a transplant donor.

There are a few counts of this clonotype. This chain uses TRBV7-2 with TRBJ2-3, with D possibly TRBD1 on 5 matching bases. This CDR3 is built from 13 residues. Looked up from germline, CDR1 is SGHTA and CDR2 is FQGNSA. Trimming cost V 7 bases and J 5 bases, with 13 bases left between them. CDR3 residues: CASTTARGDTQYF. The CDR3, as DNA: TGTGCCAGCACCACGGCTAGGGGAGATACGCAGTATTTT.

This clonotype came up many times. This chain joins TRBV5-1 and TRBJ1-2, with 7 bases that match TRBD1. Trimming at V came to 4 bases and at J to 2 bases, leaving 5 bases not matched to a gene. This CDR3 comprises 14 residues. Germline lookup yields CDR1 SGHRS and CDR2 YFSETQ. CDR3 in amino acids: CASSPGQPNYGYTF. In nucleotides, the CDR3 is TGCGCCAGCAGCCCGGGACAGCCCAACTATGGCTACACCTTC.

The count of this clonotype is one. The chain has TRBV5-1 and TRBJ1-6, with 10 bases fitting TRBD1. CDR1 is SGHRS and CDR2 is YFSETQ in the germline V gene. J was trimmed by 10 bases and V by 4 bases; bases with no gene match: 11. This CDR3 is 16 amino acids long. CDR3 coding DNA: TGCGCCAGCAGCAGTGGTAGCGGACAGGGGGAATCACCCCTCCACTTT. It codes for CASSSGSGQGESPLHF.

The chain carries TRBV12-3 or TRBV12-4 and TRBJ1-1; D is possibly TRBD1 (5 bases). The CDR3 loop spans 17 amino acids. Trimming took 4 bases from V and 0 from J, leaving 18 bases between them. CDR3 DNA: TGTGCCAGCAGTTCTCCGGGACCCAAGTTCATGAACACTGAAGCTTTCTTT. The encoded protein is CASSSPGPKFMNTEAFF.

The chain combines TRBV7-8 with TRBJ2-1; D unresolved. The CDR3 covers 11 residues. The germline CDR1 and CDR2 sequences are SGHVS and FQNEAQ. Trimming pared 6 bases from V and 8 bases from J, leaving 8 bases between. CDR3 in DNA: TGTGCCAGCAGGTCTTGGGATGAGCAGTTCTTC. Protein sequence: CASRSWDEQFF.

The V and J genes are TRBV6-2 or TRBV6-3 and TRBJ2-7, with D possibly being TRBD2 (5 bases). Per germline, CDR1 MNHEY and CDR2 SVGEGT. CDR3 length: 14 residues. Trimming took off 3 bases at V and 2 bases at J, with 11 bases between the two ends. The CDR3 protein is CASSYSDSTYEQYF. As DNA, the CDR3 is TGTGCCAGCAGTTATTCGGACTCTACCTACGAGCAGTACTTC.

This clonotype showed up just a few times. The rearrangement links TRBV6-1 to TRBJ2-1, with 7 bases matching TRBD2. The CDR3 has 15 residues. Germline CDR1 is MNHNS and CDR2 is SASEGT. Germline trimming cut 8 bases from V and 0 bases from J; bases unmatched to any gene: 7. CDR3 loop: CASSSGHSSYNEQFF. CDR3 nucleotide sequence: TGTGCCAGCTCTAGCGGACATAGCTCCTACAATGAGCAGTTCTTC.

This clonotype has a handful of counts. The chain recombines TRBV4-3 with TRBJ2-6; possibly TRBD2 for D (6 bases). CDR1 LGHNA and CDR2 YSLEER come from the germline V gene. The CDR3 covers 16 residues. Trimming took off 1 base at V and 2 bases at J, with 9 bases between the two ends. CDR3 DNA: TGCGCCAGCAGCCAAGTGGGGGGAGCTGGGGCCAACGTCCTGACTTTC. This sequence encodes CASSQVGGAGANVLTF.

This clonotype was seen once. This chain joins TRBV19 and TRBJ1-1; D is possibly TRBD1 (6 bases). CDR1 and CDR2 (germline): LNHDA, SQIVND (reference sequence). The CDR3 contains 12 residues. The V end was cut by 4 bases, the J end by 6 bases, with 9 bases between. CDR3 sequence: CASSTGVAEAFF. The CDR3 DNA reads TGTGCCAGTAGTACAGGGGTAGCTGAAGCTTTCTTT. The full variable domain, with the rest looked up from reference TRBV19 and TRBJ1-1, is DGGITQSPKYLFRKEGQNVTLSCEQNLNHDAMYWYRQDPGQGLRLIYYSQIVNDFQKGDIAEGYSVSREKKESFPLTVTSAQKNPTAFYLCASSTGVAEAFFGQGTRLTVV.

This chain connects TRBV7-6 to TRBJ2-5; TRBD2 matches at 11 bases. J lost 4 bases, V lost 5 bases, and 9 bases had no gene match. The CDR3 is 16 amino acids. Germline lookup yields CDR1 SGHVS and CDR2 FNYEAQ. DNA of the CDR3: TGTGCCAGCAGCCCCCTGACTAGCGGGGCCGGAGAGACCCAGTACTTC. Translation: CASSPLTSGAGETQYF.

The chain is built from TRBV12-3 or TRBV12-4 and TRBJ2-3, with TRBD2 matching 10 bases. This CDR3 spans 20 amino acids. V lost 2 bases and J lost 1; bases outside the gene matches: 15. The CDR3 coding sequence is TGTGCCAGCAGTTTAAGGGGTAGCGGGGGGAATCCGAAACGCACAGATACGCAGTATTTT. It translates to CASSLRGSGGNPKRTDTQYF.

This clonotype came up many times. V and J are TRBV20-1 and TRBJ2-3; TRBD1 might be the D (6 bases). Germline assignment: CDR1 DFQATT and CDR2 SNEGSKA (reference sequence). The CDR3 totals 16 residues. Trimming pared 0 bases from V and 4 bases from J, leaving 17 bases between. CDR3 nucleotide sequence: TGCAGTGCTAGAGATCATATTTCACAGGGATCAGATACGCAGTATTTT. Translating gives CSARDHISQGSDTQYF.

In this sample, this clonotype turned up a few times. CDR3 coding DNA: TGCAGCGCCTGGCGCACAGGGGACAATGAGCAGTTCTTC. Translated: CSAWRTGDNEQFF. The rearrangement joins TRBV29-1 to TRBJ2-1; 7 bases fit TRBD1. The CDR3 totals 13 residues. The germline CDR1 and CDR2 sequences are SQVTM and ANQGSEA. V shed 7 bases and J 5 bases; nucleotides not matched to a gene: 8.

There are a few counts of this clonotype. The chain employs TRBV19 and TRBJ1-4; D is unclear. CDR1 and CDR2 (germline): LNHDA, SQIVND (reference sequence). This CDR3 comprises 16 residues. Trimming took 7 bases from V and 7 from J, leaving 22 bases between them. Written as DNA, the CDR3 is TGTGCCAGTATCCCTCGTGGACGCCGCGTGGGTGAAAAACTGTTTTTT. Protein: CASIPRGRRVGEKLFF.